Listed here are 3 T cell receptor beta chains from one sample, sequenced in a study of blood T cell repertoires in COVID-19. The table came from immunoSEQ multiplex PCR; TCRdb's copy has only in-frame clones and leaves some out. The repertoire holds around 100,000 clones, with over 75% as singletons. Specimen: peripheral blood. The receptors here all came from a human donor in a cohort sampled during active or convalescent COVID-19.

This clone has a single count. The rearrangement joins TRBV7-3 to TRBJ1-1, with D hard to call. Looked up from germline, CDR1 is SGHTA and CDR2 is FQGTGA. This CDR3 spans 13 amino acids. V was pared by 3 bases and J by 3 bases, with 8 bases between. The CDR3 region is CASSLEVDTEAFF. The CDR3 DNA sequence: TGTGCCAGCAGCTTGGAGGTGGACACTGAAGCTTTCTTT. Drawing the rest from reference TRBV7-3 and TRBJ1-1, the complete variable domain is GAGVSQTPSNKVTEKGKYVELRCDPISGHTALYWYRQSLGQGPEFLIYFQGTGAADDSGLPNDRFFAVRPEGSVSTLKIQRTERGDSAVYLCASSLEVDTEAFFGQGTRLTVV.

The chain links TRBV7-9 to TRBJ2-5; 9 nucleotides match TRBD1. Germline trimming cut 1 base from V and 5 bases from J; bases unmatched to any gene: 14. The CDR3 spans 18 residues. Germline V gene data show CDR1 as SEHNR and CDR2 as FQNEAQ (reference sequence). CDR3 sequence (DNA): TGTGCCAGCAGCTTAGGTACCCTTGGACAGGGGAAGGGGGAGACCCAGTACTTC. Translating gives CASSLGTLGQGKGETQYF.

V is TRBV29-1 and J is TRBJ1-2; weak D call: TRBD1 (6 bases). V gave up 4 bases and J gave up 0 bases, with 12 bases separating them. Germline values: CDR1 SQVTM, CDR2 ANQGSEA. The CDR3 has 14 amino acids. The CDR3 sequence: CSVGTALSNYGYTF. As DNA, the CDR3 is TGCAGCGTTGGGACAGCCCTTTCTAACTATGGCTACACCTTC. The full variable domain, rest sourced from reference TRBV29-1 and TRBJ1-2, is SAVISQKPSRDICQRGTSLTIQCQVDSQVTMMFWYRQQPGQSLTLIATANQGSEATYESGFVIDKFPISRPNLTFSTLTVSNMSPEDSSIYLCSVGTALSNYGYTFGSGTRLTVV.